One and the same sample provided the 20 T cell receptor beta chains below, sequenced in a study of cytomegalovirus exposure and HLA in healthy donors. The PCR employed 60 Vbeta primers together with 13 Jbeta primers. Only in-frame clones appear in the TCRdb table, and some are missing; sequencing was by immunoSEQ multiplex PCR. The table lists 130,000 or so clones, almost 85% of them singletons. The source material was PBMCs. The source is a young woman in good health and CMV-seronegative.

The chain uses TRBV5-8 and TRBJ1-1, with unresolved D. Trimming stripped 3 bases from V and 3 bases from J, with 9 bases between. Germline assignment: CDR1 SGHTS and CDR2 YDEGEE. The CDR3 length is 13 residues. CDR3 region: CASSSRAYTEAFF. In DNA, the CDR3 is TGTGCCAGCAGCTCGAGGGCCTACACTGAAGCTTTCTTT.

The V call is TRBV5-1, the J call TRBJ1-4, with D unclear. The CDR3 runs to 14 residues. In germline, CDR1 is SGHRS, CDR2 YFSETQ. Trimming took off 2 bases at V and 3 bases at J, with 8 bases between the two ends. The CDR3 DNA reads as TGCGCCAGCAGCTTTAACAGTCCTAATGAAAAACTGTTTTTT. Translation gives CASSFNSPNEKLFF.

This rearrangement joins TRBV27 to TRBJ2-7, with TRBD2 identical over 8 bases. The V segment lost 6 bases and the J segment 4 bases; nucleotides outside the gene matches: 5. CDR3 size: 13 residues. The germline V gene has CDR1 MNHEY and CDR2 SMNVEV (reference sequence). The chain's CDR3 is CASRGSGAYEQYF. The CDR3 DNA sequence: TGTGCCAGCAGGGGTAGCGGGGCATACGAGCAGTACTTC.

The J gene is TRBJ2-1, the V gene TRBV25-1, with a weak D call TRBD2 (6 bases). Germline V gene lookup returns CDR1 MGHDK and CDR2 SYGVNS. Deletions cut 9 bases from V and 2 bases from J, with 14 bases between. CDR3 length: 14 amino acids. CDR3 nucleotides: TGTGCCAGTCTCTCTGGGGGGACCTACAATGAGCAGTTCTTC. It yields the protein CASLSGGTYNEQFF.

The V gene is TRBV4-1, the J gene TRBJ2-7; tentatively, D is TRBD2 (6 bases). The CDR3 extends over 14 amino acids. Germline V gene sequence: CDR1 MGHRA, CDR2 YSYEKL. V lost 3 bases and J 0 bases, leaving 9 bases between the germline ends. The CDR3 region is CASSQRDFSYEQYF. The CDR3 DNA follows: TGCGCCAGCAGCCAGCGGGACTTCTCCTACGAGCAGTACTTC.

By its share, this clone is medium-sized (0.01 to 0.1%). The chain is built from TRBV9 and TRBJ1-5; TRBD1 might be the D (6 bases). Germline CDR1 is SGDLS and CDR2 is YYNGEE. V lost 3 bases, J lost 4 bases, and 14 bases lay in between. The CDR3 has 15 amino acids. This CDR3 reads CASSAAGALNQPQHF. For the CDR3, the DNA is TGTGCCAGCAGCGCTGCGGGGGCCCTTAATCAGCCCCAGCATTTT.

This clone has only a few counts. The chain combines TRBV2 with TRBJ1-2; no reliable D call. Germline lookup yields CDR1 SNHLY and CDR2 FYNNEI. CDR3 length: 14 residues. V lost 4 bases and J lost 0, with 9 bases in between. CDR3: CASSALPANYGYTF. The CDR3 DNA reads as TGTGCCAGCAGTGCCTTGCCGGCTAACTATGGCTACACCTTC.

The chain couples TRBV6-1 to TRBJ2-1, with D possibly being TRBD1 (6 bases). CDR1 MNHNS and CDR2 SASEGT come from the germline V gene. There are 15 residues in the CDR3. The V and J ends lost 6 bases and 3 bases respectively, with 15 bases between them. In DNA form, the CDR3 reads TGTGCCAGCAGGGGAGCCGGGACAAGCTACAATGAGCAGTTCTTC. Translated, it gives CASRGAGTSYNEQFF.

The gene calls are TRBV4-2 and TRBJ1-6; D might be TRBD1 (5 bases). The CDR3 loop spans 12 amino acids. The germline V and J ends were trimmed by 0 bases and 11 bases, with 5 bases remaining between them. CDR1 is LGHNA, CDR2 YNFKEQ, per germline. CDR3 in amino acids: CASSQDRAPLHF. CDR3 DNA sequence: TGTGCCAGCAGCCAAGACAGGGCACCCCTCCACTTT.

The chain is built from TRBV1 and TRBJ2-5; TRBD2, the table's D call, was not compared with the DNA. TRBV1 is designated a pseudogene. This CDR3 has 14 amino acids. CDR3 nucleotides: TGCACCAGCAGCCCGGAGCGGCCTGAAGAGACCCAGTACTTC. Translating it yields CTSSPERPEETQYF.

The chain is built from TRBV4-1 and TRBJ2-6; 7 bases agree with TRBD2. The ends lost 0 bases at V and 4 bases at J; junction bases unmatched: 15. The CDR3 loop spans 20 amino acids. CDR1 is MGHRA, CDR2 YSYEKL, per germline. The CDR3 nucleotides read TGCGCCAGCAGCCAAGATTGGCGGGAGCGCCCCCTCTGGGGGGCCAACGTCCTGACTTTC. It codes for CASSQDWRERPLWGANVLTF.

The J gene is TRBJ2-1, the V gene TRBV5-1, with 9 bases aligning to TRBD2. Germline V gene lookup returns CDR1 SGHRS and CDR2 YFSETQ. Losses at the gene ends were 4 bases for V and 3 bases for J; bases not matched to a gene: 5. CDR3 size: 15 residues. This CDR3 reads CASSPRTSDYNEQFF. DNA for the CDR3: TGCGCCAGCAGCCCCCGGACTAGCGACTACAATGAGCAGTTCTTC.

This chain joins TRBV21-1 and TRBJ2-7; TRBD2 is the table's D call and was not checked against the DNA. TRBV21-1 is termed a pseudogene. The CDR3 covers 15 residues. The CDR3 coding sequence is TGTGCCAGCAGCACCCTAGCGGGGGCCTGTTTCGAGCAGTACTTC. The encoded protein is CASSTLAGACFEQYF.

This clone was recorded once. This chain links TRBV5-6 with TRBJ2-5; 13 bases are shared with TRBD2. There are 16 residues in the CDR3. Germline V gives CDR1 SGHDT, CDR2 YYEEEE. With 4 bases clipped from V and 2 bases from J, the junction kept 5 bases outside the gene matches. This CDR3 is CASSTGLAGLQETQYF. The CDR3 coding sequence is TGTGCCAGCAGCACGGGACTAGCGGGGCTTCAAGAGACCCAGTACTTC.

The sample holds a few counts of this clone. Its ends do not fully match the called genes, so a read error is possible. The rearrangement links TRBV10-3 to TRBJ1-2; D is unclear. Germline CDR1 ENHRY, CDR2 SYGVKD. This CDR3 spans 13 amino acids. The CDR3 loop reads CAILKGGNDGYTF. The CDR3 DNA reads TGTGCCATCTTGAAGGGAGGTAACGATGGCTACACCTTC.

This clone was seen once. V is TRBV19 and J is TRBJ1-1; D is uncertain. Germline CDR1 LNHDA, CDR2 SQIVND (reference sequence). The CDR3 is 13 amino acids. V was pared by 5 bases and J by 1 base, with 8 bases between. CDR3 residues: CASSGAANTEAFF. The DNA of the CDR3 is TGTGCCAGTAGTGGAGCAGCGAACACTGAAGCTTTCTTT.

The chain combines TRBV18 with TRBJ2-7; 9 bases agree with TRBD1. J was trimmed by 2 bases and V by 0 bases; bases with no gene match: 5. Germline V CDR1 and CDR2: KGHSH, LQKENI. This CDR3 has 16 amino acids. The CDR3: CASSPPKTGGPYEQYF. Here the CDR3 DNA reads TGTGCCAGCTCACCACCTAAGACAGGGGGACCCTACGAGCAGTACTTC.

The genes are TRBV9 and TRBJ1-2; D remains unclear. V was clipped by 6 bases and J by 4 bases, with 16 bases between them. There are 14 residues in the CDR3. Germline CDR1 SGDLS, CDR2 YYNGEE. The CDR3 region is CASTPDPGIYGYTF. The CDR3 DNA is TGTGCCAGCACCCCAGACCCGGGGATCTATGGCTACACCTTC.

The J gene is TRBJ1-1, the V gene TRBV7-2, with D maybe TRBD1 (6 bases). Germline CDR1 reads SGHTA; CDR2 reads FQGNSA. V gave up 3 bases and J gave up 2 bases, with 7 bases separating them. The CDR3 contains 13 residues. In nucleotides, the CDR3 is TGTGCCAGCAGCTTGGACAGAAACACTGAAGCTTTCTTT. Translating it yields CASSLDRNTEAFF. The full variable domain, completed using reference TRBV7-2 and TRBJ1-1, is GAGVSQSPSNKVTEKGKDVELRCDPISGHTALYWYRQSLGQGLEFLIYFQGNSAPDKSGLPSDRFSAERTGGSVSTLTIQRTQQEDSAVYLCASSLDRNTEAFFGQGTRLTVV.

CDR3 protein: CASSKEILANYGYTF. The CDR3 bases are TGTGCCAGCAGTAAAGAAATCTTAGCTAACTATGGCTACACCTTC. The chain has TRBV2 and TRBJ1-2; no reliable D call. Germline values: CDR1 SNHLY, CDR2 FYNNEI. This CDR3 contains 15 residues. Trimming took off 5 bases at V and 0 bases at J, with 13 bases between the two ends.